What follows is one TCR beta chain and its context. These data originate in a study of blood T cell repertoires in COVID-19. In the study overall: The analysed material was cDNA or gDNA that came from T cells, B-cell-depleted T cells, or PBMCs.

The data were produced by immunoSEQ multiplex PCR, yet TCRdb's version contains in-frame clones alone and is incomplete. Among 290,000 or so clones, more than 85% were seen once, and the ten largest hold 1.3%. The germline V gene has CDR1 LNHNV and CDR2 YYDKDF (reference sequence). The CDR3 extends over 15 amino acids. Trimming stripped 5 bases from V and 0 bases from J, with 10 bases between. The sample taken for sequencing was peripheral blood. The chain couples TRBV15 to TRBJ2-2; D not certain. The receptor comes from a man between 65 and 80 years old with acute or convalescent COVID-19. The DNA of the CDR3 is TGTGCCACCAGCTCCGTGTTCGCGAACACCGGGGAGCTGTTTTTT. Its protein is CATSSVFANTGELFF.